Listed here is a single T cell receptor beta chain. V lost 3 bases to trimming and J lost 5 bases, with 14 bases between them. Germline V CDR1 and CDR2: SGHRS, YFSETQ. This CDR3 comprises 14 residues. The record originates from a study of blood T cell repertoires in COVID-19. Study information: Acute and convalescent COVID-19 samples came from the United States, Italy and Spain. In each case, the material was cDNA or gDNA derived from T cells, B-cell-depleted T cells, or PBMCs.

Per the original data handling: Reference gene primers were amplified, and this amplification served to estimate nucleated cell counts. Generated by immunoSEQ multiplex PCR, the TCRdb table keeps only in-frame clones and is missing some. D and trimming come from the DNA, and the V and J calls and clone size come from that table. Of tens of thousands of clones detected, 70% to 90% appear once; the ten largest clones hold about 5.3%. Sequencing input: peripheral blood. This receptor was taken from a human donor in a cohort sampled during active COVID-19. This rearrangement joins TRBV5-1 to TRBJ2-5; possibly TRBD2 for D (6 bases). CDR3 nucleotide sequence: TGCGCCAGCAGCTCGGAGGGGATGGGGGAGACCCAGTACTTC. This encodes CASSSEGMGETQYF.